Listed here are 6 T cell receptor beta chains from one sample, sequenced in a study of blood T cells in healthy people across ages. The second PCR ran about 6 to 12 cycles with a sample-barcoded 5' primer and J-beta primers. TCRdb called the 5' RACE reads again in MiXCR, with one record for every CDR3 protein. In the table there are 800,000 or so distinct CDR3 sequences, about 47% of which are singletons. The sequencing sample was made of blood. These receptor sequences come from a man at least 80 years old in good health.

The chain joins TRBV10-3 to TRBJ2-3; a possible D gene is TRBD1 (6 bases). The CDR3 is 14 residues long. V was shortened by 8 bases and J by 0 bases, with 12 bases between the two germline ends. CDR1 is ENHRY and CDR2 is SYGVKD in the germline V gene. This CDR3 is CAISATGSTDTQYF. The CDR3 region has the DNA TGTGCCATCTCTGCGACAGGAAGCACAGATACGCAGTATTTT.

This clonotype was seen a few times. J is TRBJ2-1 and V is TRBV7-2; 9 bases line up with TRBD2. CDR3 length: 15 residues. V lost 4 bases to trimming and J lost 4 bases; unmatched junction nucleotides: 5. Germline V gene sequence: CDR1 SGHTA, CDR2 FQGNSA. CDR3 region: CASSSSGIMYNEQFF. CDR3 bases: TGTGCCAGCAGCTCTAGCGGGATAATGTACAATGAGCAGTTCTTC.

The genes are TRBV20-1 and TRBJ2-5; TRBD2 matches at 7 bases. V shed 8 bases and J 1 base; nucleotides not matched to a gene: 7. This CDR3 has 13 amino acids. The germline CDR1 and CDR2 sequences are DFQATT and SNEGSKA (reference sequence). DNA for the CDR3: TGCAGTCCTTTTAGCGGGTCCCAAGAGACCCAGTACTTC. Its translation is CSPFSGSQETQYF.

This clonotype was observed a few times. The chain combines TRBV6-1 with TRBJ2-5; 13 bases are shared with TRBD2. The CDR3 extends over 19 amino acids. V dropped 6 bases and J dropped 2; count of bases not matched to a gene: 15. Germline lookup yields CDR1 MNHNS and CDR2 SASEGT. This CDR3 reads CASRPGLAGDGGEQETQYF. The CDR3 region has the DNA TGTGCCAGCAGACCCGGACTAGCGGGAGATGGGGGAGAGCAAGAGACCCAGTACTTC.

The V gene is TRBV4-3, the J gene TRBJ1-1, with D uncertain. Germline lookup yields CDR1 LGHNA and CDR2 YSLEER. The ends were cut back, 0 bases at V and 2 bases at J, with 10 bases in the middle. The CDR3 contains 15 residues. The CDR3 nucleotides are TGCGCCAGCAGCCAAGATCGAGGGATTAACACTGAAGCTTTCTTT. Translation gives CASSQDRGINTEAFF.

This clonotype was observed a few times. The chain uses TRBV20-1 and TRBJ2-1; possibly TRBD1 for D (6 bases). The V gene's germline CDR1 is DFQATT and CDR2 SNEGSKA (reference sequence). With 4 bases removed from V and 10 bases from J, the gap between germline ends came to 17 bases. The CDR3 has 13 amino acids. Written as DNA, the CDR3 is TGCAGTGCTAAAAAACCCCCAAGGGGGGAGCAGTTCTTC. Its protein product is CSAKKPPRGEQFF.